These T cell receptor beta chains were read from a single sample in a study of blood T cell repertoires in COVID-19. TCRdb's table, derived via immunoSEQ multiplex PCR, lists solely in-frame clones and lacks some. This sample has about 110,000 clones; around 83% occur once, and the top ten carry approximately 4.1%. Sequencing was performed on peripheral blood. All receptors come from a woman aged 70 to 79 with acute or convalescent COVID-19. Both conserved end residues are part of each CDR3. The order of the fields is D gene, J gene, V gene, clone size, CDR3 DNA, CDR3 protein. D genes are given only for firm matches. The listing skips clone size in some rows; elsewhere it reads once, few, many or a size class.

d_gene: -
j_gene: TRBJ1-1
v_gene: TRBV7-9
abundance: -
CDR3nt: TGTGCCAGCAGCTTAGATTTGGGACAATGGGCTTTCTTT
CDR3aa: CASSLDLGQWAFF

d_gene: TRBD1
j_gene: TRBJ1-6
v_gene: TRBV6-2/TRBV6-3
abundance: -
CDR3nt: TGTGCCAGCAGTTCAGGACAGGGAAGAAATTCACCCCTCCACTTT
CDR3aa: CASSSGQGRNSPLHF

d_gene: TRBD1
j_gene: TRBJ2-1
v_gene: TRBV2
abundance: -
CDR3nt: TGTGCCAGCAAGGACAGGGGGCATCCCTACAATGAGCAGTTCTTC
CDR3aa: CASKDRGHPYNEQFF

d_gene: -
j_gene: TRBJ1-4
v_gene: TRBV6-2/TRBV6-3
abundance: once
CDR3nt: TGTGCCAGCAGTTACTCCGACAGCCGTAATGAAAAACTGTTTTTT
CDR3aa: CASSYSDSRNEKLFF

d_gene: -
j_gene: TRBJ2-3
v_gene: TRBV3-1/TRBV3-2
abundance: -
CDR3nt: TGTGCCAGCAGCCGACAATATGGGACAGATACGCAGTATTTT
CDR3aa: CASSRQYGTDTQYF

d_gene: -
j_gene: TRBJ1-2
v_gene: TRBV12-3/TRBV12-4
abundance: -
CDR3nt: TGTGCCAGCAGTTCTTTTTTCTATGGCTACACCTTC
CDR3aa: CASSSFFYGYTF

d_gene: TRBD2
j_gene: TRBJ2-3
v_gene: TRBV7-8
abundance: -
CDR3nt: TGTGCCAGCAGGGCCGGACTAGCGGGGGGAGTTTTGCGCACAGATACGCAGTATTTT
CDR3aa: CASRAGLAGGVLRTDTQYF

d_gene: -
j_gene: TRBJ1-1
v_gene: TRBV6-5
abundance: -
CDR3nt: TGTGCCAGCAGACAGGGGAACACTGAAGCTTTCTTT
CDR3aa: CASRQGNTEAFF

d_gene: -
j_gene: TRBJ2-4
v_gene: TRBV7-9
abundance: -
CDR3nt: TGTGCCAGCAGCTTATTAGAACAGGGGAGGATTCAGTACTTC
CDR3aa: CASSLLEQGRIQYF

d_gene: TRBD1
j_gene: TRBJ1-1
v_gene: TRBV29-1
abundance: -
CDR3nt: TGCAGCGCCTCGACAGGGGAGAGCACTGAAGCTTTCTTT
CDR3aa: CSASTGESTEAFF

d_gene: -
j_gene: TRBJ2-3
v_gene: TRBV7-3
abundance: -
CDR3nt: TGTGCCAGCAGCTTAATGGGGGGATTGTCAGATACGCAGTATTTT
CDR3aa: CASSLMGGLSDTQYF

d_gene: TRBD1
j_gene: TRBJ1-1
v_gene: TRBV5-1
abundance: -
CDR3nt: TGCGCCAGCAGCTTGGCCTTAACCGGGACAGGTGAAGCTTTCTTT
CDR3aa: CASSLALTGTGEAFF

d_gene: -
j_gene: TRBJ2-6
v_gene: TRBV25-1
abundance: -
CDR3nt: TGTGCCAGCAGTGCCACAGGGTTGGGGGCCAACGTCCTGACTTTC
CDR3aa: CASSATGLGANVLTF

d_gene: -
j_gene: TRBJ1-1
v_gene: TRBV2
abundance: -
CDR3nt: TGTGCCACCAGAATTAGGGGTGGGACTGAAGCTTTCTTT
CDR3aa: CATRIRGGTEAFF

d_gene: -
j_gene: TRBJ1-1
v_gene: TRBV28
abundance: -
CDR3nt: TGTGCCAGCAGTCCGGACAAGAACACTGAAGCTTTCTTT
CDR3aa: CASSPDKNTEAFF

d_gene: -
j_gene: TRBJ1-2
v_gene: TRBV19
abundance: -
CDR3nt: TGTGCCAGTAGTATAGGGGCCGGGAGCTATGGCTACACCTTC
CDR3aa: CASSIGAGSYGYTF

d_gene: TRBD1
j_gene: TRBJ1-6
v_gene: TRBV27
abundance: -
CDR3nt: TGTGCCAGCAGCCCGACAGGGCCCTCACCCCTCCACTTT
CDR3aa: CASSPTGPSPLHF

d_gene: -
j_gene: TRBJ2-1
v_gene: TRBV7-3
abundance: -
CDR3nt: TGTGCCAGCAGCTCCGGTCGTAATGAGCAGTTCTTC
CDR3aa: CASSSGRNEQFF

d_gene: -
j_gene: TRBJ1-2
v_gene: TRBV5-1
abundance: once
CDR3nt: TGCGCCAGCAGCTTGGAGTCAGGGTGGGGTGGCTACACCTTC
CDR3aa: CASSLESGWGGYTF

d_gene: TRBD1
j_gene: TRBJ2-6
v_gene: TRBV28
abundance: -
CDR3nt: TGTGCCAGCAGTTACCCCAGACAGGGGGGGACTTCTGGGGCCAACGTCCTGACTTTC
CDR3aa: CASSYPRQGGTSGANVLTF

d_gene: -
j_gene: TRBJ1-1
v_gene: TRBV19
abundance: few
CDR3nt: TGTGCCAGCAAGCGTAAGTACATGAACACTGAAGCTTTCTTT
CDR3aa: CASKRKYMNTEAFF

d_gene: TRBD1
j_gene: TRBJ1-1
v_gene: TRBV5-4
abundance: -
CDR3nt: TGTGCCAGCAGCTTCCAAGACAGGGTCACTGAAGCTTTCTTT
CDR3aa: CASSFQDRVTEAFF

d_gene: -
j_gene: TRBJ1-6
v_gene: TRBV14
abundance: -
CDR3nt: TGTGCCAGCAGCCAAGGCGGGGGACTGATAAATTCACCCCTCCACTTT
CDR3aa: CASSQGGGLINSPLHF

d_gene: -
j_gene: TRBJ1-4
v_gene: TRBV19
abundance: -
CDR3nt: TGTGCCAGTCGGGTCAGAGGGCGGCCTAATGAAAAACTGTTTTTT
CDR3aa: CASRVRGRPNEKLFF